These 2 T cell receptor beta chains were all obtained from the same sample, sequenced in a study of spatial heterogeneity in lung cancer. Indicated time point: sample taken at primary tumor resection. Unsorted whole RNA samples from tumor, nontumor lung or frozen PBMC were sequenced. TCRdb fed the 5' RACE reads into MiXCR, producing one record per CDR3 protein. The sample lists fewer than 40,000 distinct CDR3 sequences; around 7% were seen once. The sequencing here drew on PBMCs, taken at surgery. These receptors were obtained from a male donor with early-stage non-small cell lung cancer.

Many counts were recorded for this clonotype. This chain's CDR3 is CASSPRQGARTEAFF. CDR3 DNA: TGTGCCAGCAGTCCCCGACAGGGGGCGAGGACTGAAGCTTTCTTT. The chain has TRBV27 and TRBJ1-1; 10 nucleotides line up with TRBD1. This CDR3 has 15 residues. V shed 5 bases, J shed 5 bases, and the junction held 8 bases outside the gene matches. Germline V gene lookup returns CDR1 MNHEY and CDR2 SMNVEV (reference sequence).

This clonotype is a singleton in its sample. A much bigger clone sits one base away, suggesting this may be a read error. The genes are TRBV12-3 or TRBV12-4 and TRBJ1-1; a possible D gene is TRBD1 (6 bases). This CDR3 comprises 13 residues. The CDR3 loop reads CVNSRGGNTEAFF. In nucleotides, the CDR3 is TGTGTCAATTCGAGAGGGGGGAACACTGAAGCTTTCTTT.